The clone carrying this TCR beta chain was counted ten times or more. What it binds is unknown. Amplified TCR beta CDR3 regions derived from RNA transcripts. The HTBI set primed first-round TCR CDR3 RT-PCR. One entry per CDR3 protein results from TCRdb running MiXCR on the multiplex PCR reads. The data contain approximately 510,000 distinct CDR3 sequences, 46% of them singletons. Uncontrolled infections, other autoimmune diseases, pregnancy or lactation led to exclusion of patients. V lost 4 bases, J lost 4 bases, and 6 bases stayed unmatched. The CDR3 sequence is 14 residues long. Germline V gene sequence: CDR1 SEHNR, CDR2 FQNEAQ (reference sequence). This sample was included in a study of T cells in Graves' hyperthyroidism and ophthalmopathy. Findings of the study overall: Stable hyperthyroidism was told apart from ophthalmopathy by a model built on 13 V-J features. Ophthalmopathy onset followed model prediction by a median about six months. Researchers found most expanded thyroid clonotypes above 0.001 in blood as well.

The gene calls are TRBV7-9 and TRBJ2-5, with 7 bases that match TRBD2. The TCR was taken from an adult woman with Graves' disease, either hyperthyroidism or ophthalmopathy (not recorded which). The specimen was peripheral blood or thyroid tissue (not recorded which). CDR3 in DNA: TGTGCCAGCAGCTACCGACTAGCTTCAGAGACCCAGTACTTC. It specifies CASSYRLASETQYF.